Each of the 29 T cell receptor beta chains below was sequenced from the same sample in a study of Graves' ophthalmopathy and Graves' hyperthyroidism. As the template, RNA transcripts were used to amplify TCR beta CDR3 regions. RT-PCR was first run with HTBI primers, then multiplex PCR in a second round. TCRdb re-called the multiplex PCR reads through MiXCR, storing one row per CDR3 protein. The sample carries a few hundred thousand distinct CDR3 sequences, 35% to 45% recorded once. The sample comprised peripheral blood or thyroid tissue (not recorded which). These receptors were collected from an adult man with Graves' hyperthyroidism.

The chain couples TRBV20-1 to TRBJ2-7, with TRBD1 identical over 9 bases. The J call may be mistaken, given a closer DNA end match to TRBJ2-1. The germline gives CDR1 DFQATT, CDR2 SNEGSKA (reference sequence). The CDR3 totals 15 residues. This CDR3 is CSARSYRGLDNEQFF. CDR3 DNA: TGCAGTGCTAGATCCTACAGGGGGCTGGACAATGAGCAGTTCTTC.

The CDR3, as DNA: TGTGCCTGGGGACAGGGGGCGAGCAATCAGCCCCAGCATTTT. This gives the protein CAWGQGASNQPQHF. The gene calls are TRBV30 and TRBJ1-5; 11 bases are a match to TRBD1. CDR1 is GTSNPN and CDR2 is SVGIG in the germline V gene (reference sequence). The CDR3 loop spans 14 amino acids. J lost 1 base, V lost 5 bases, and 1 base had no gene match. Supplemented by reference TRBV30 and TRBJ1-5, the full variable domain reads SQTIHQWPATLVQPVGSPLSLECTVEGTSNPNLYWYRQAAGRGLQLLFYSVGIGQISSEVPQNLSASRPQDRQFILSSKKLLLSDSGFYLCAWGQGASNQPQHFGDGTRLSIL.

This clonotype was counted many times. V usage is TRBV6-5 and J usage is TRBJ1-3, with TRBD1 matching 10 bases. The CDR3 sequence is 18 residues long. The V gene end was trimmed by 4 bases and the J gene end by 4 bases; junction bases not matched to a gene: 13. Germline CDR1 is MNHEY and CDR2 is SVGAGI. The CDR3 sequence is CASSSLPGQGISGNTIYF. The CDR3 DNA sequence: TGTGCCAGCAGTTCCCTTCCGGGACAGGGGATCTCCGGAAACACCATATATTTT.

The V gene is TRBV24-1, the J gene TRBJ2-1; the D call may be TRBD1 or TRBD2 (5 bases each). CDR3 size: 14 residues. Trimming pared 5 bases from V and 5 bases from J, leaving 12 bases between. CDR1 KGHDR and CDR2 SFDVKD come from the germline V gene. The CDR3 bases are TGTGCCACCAGTGGAGTCCAGGGACACAATGAGCAGTTCTTC. Amino acid sequence: CATSGVQGHNEQFF.

In the case of this clonotype: A clone one base away is much larger, so this may be a read error. The CDR3 ends on some other residue instead of the conserved phenylalanine or tryptophan, so this is likely a read error. The V and J genes are TRBV5-1 and TRBJ2-7; D may be TRBD2 (6 bases). The germline V gene has CDR1 SGHRS and CDR2 YFSETQ. The CDR3 loop spans 14 amino acids. Trimming pared 4 bases from V and 6 bases from J, leaving 17 bases between. The CDR3 spells CASSGESREIEQYL. The CDR3 DNA follows: TGCGCCAGCAGCGGGGAAAGTCGGGAGATCGAGCAGTACCTC.

As to this clonotype: One base away lies a much larger clone, so this may be a sequencing read error. V is TRBV7-3 and J is TRBJ1-2; 7 positions match TRBD1. There are 13 residues in the CDR3. Germline loops: CDR1 SGHTA, CDR2 FQGTGA. V lost 5 bases and J lost 5; bases outside the gene matches: 5. CDR3 residues: CASSPQQGYGYTF. The CDR3 DNA reads TGTGCCAGCAGCCCCCAACAGGGGTATGGCTACACCTTC.

A few counts support this clonotype. The chain couples TRBV6-5 to TRBJ1-1, with 8 bases fitting TRBD1. Germline V CDR1 and CDR2: MNHEY, SVGAGI. V was clipped by 5 bases and J by 2 bases; unmatched bases: 4. The CDR3 consists of 14 residues. CDR3 in amino acids: CASSMDRDNTEAFF. In DNA form, the CDR3 reads TGTGCCAGCAGTATGGACAGGGATAACACTGAAGCTTTCTTT.

This clonotype has a handful of counts. CDR3: CASEDQGLRNTGELFF. The CDR3 DNA reads as TGTGCCAGCGAGGACCAGGGACTTAGAAACACCGGGGAGCTGTTTTTT. The chain recombines TRBV28 with TRBJ2-2; D may be TRBD2 (6 bases). Germline V CDR1 and CDR2: MDHEN, SYDVKM. V dropped 8 bases and J dropped 2 bases, with 18 bases sitting between them. This CDR3 is 16 amino acids long.

This chain links TRBV2 with TRBJ2-5; TRBD2 matches 8 bases. V gave up 1 base and J gave up 3 bases; unmatched junction bases: 7. CDR3 size: 16 residues. CDR1 and CDR2 from the germline V gene are SNHLY and FYNNEI. The CDR3 sequence is CASSEVGLAEEETQYF. In nucleotides, the CDR3 is TGTGCCAGCAGTGAAGTTGGACTAGCAGAAGAAGAGACCCAGTACTTC.

In the case of this clonotype: It may be a read error: a sequence one base away is much more abundant. This chain joins TRBV11-2 and TRBJ1-1; possibly TRBD1 for D (5 bases). Deletions cut 0 bases from V and 1 base from J, with 12 bases between. There are 16 residues in the CDR3. Germline loops: CDR1 SGHAT, CDR2 FQNNGV. The CDR3 is CASSLDLWGRNTEAFF. The CDR3 DNA reads as TGTGCCAGCAGCTTAGATCTCTGGGGACGGAACACTGAAGCTTTCTTT.

This clonotype was seen at least ten times. This sequence joins TRBV24-1 and TRBJ1-5; possible D gene TRBD1, 5 bases. The CDR3 loop spans 14 amino acids. Germline loops: CDR1 KGHDR, CDR2 SFDVKD. The V end lost 2 bases, the J end lost 4 bases, and 8 bases lay between the germline ends. The chain's CDR3 is CATSDYGGNQPQHF. As DNA, the CDR3 is TGTGCCACCAGTGATTACGGGGGGAATCAGCCCCAGCATTTT.

This rearrangement joins TRBV27 to TRBJ2-5; a possible D gene is TRBD2 (6 bases). Trimming removed 5 bases at V and 5 bases at J, with 18 bases between. Germline V gene lookup returns CDR1 MNHEY and CDR2 SMNVEV (reference sequence). The CDR3 runs 15 residues. Written as DNA, the CDR3 is TGTGCCAGCAGTCCACGGTATGGCGGGATTGAGACCCAGTACTTC. Translating gives CASSPRYGGIETQYF.

This rearrangement joins TRBV18 to TRBJ2-7; 8 bases map to TRBD2. Trimming cost V 3 bases and J 2 bases; bases outside gene matches: 15. There are 18 residues in the CDR3. CDR1 is KGHSH, CDR2 LQKENI, per germline. CDR3: CASSPSPVKREPPYEQYF. In DNA form, the CDR3 reads TGTGCCAGCTCACCCTCTCCCGTGAAGCGGGAGCCCCCCTACGAGCAGTACTTC. Together with reference TRBV18 and TRBJ2-7, the CDR3 gives the full variable domain: NAGVMQNPRHLVRRRGQEARLRCSPMKGHSHVYWYRQLPEEGLKFMVYLQKENIIDESGMPKERFSAEFPKEGPSILRIQQVVRGDSAAYFCASSPSPVKREPPYEQYFGPGTRLTVT.

Concerning this clonotype itself: A single base separates this from a much larger clone, so it may be a read error. This chain connects TRBV24-1 to TRBJ1-3; D not resolved. The CDR3 totals 14 residues. Germline loops: CDR1 KGHDR, CDR2 SFDVKD. The CDR3 DNA reads as TGTGCCACCAGTGATCAGAGCTCTGGAACCACCATATATTTT. Amino acid sequence: CATSDQSSGTTIYF.

V and J are TRBV9 and TRBJ1-2; no reliable D call. V lost 2 bases and J lost 3, with 8 bases in between. Germline values: CDR1 SGDLS, CDR2 YYNGEE. The CDR3 spans 13 residues. The CDR3 nucleotides are TGTGCCAGCAGCGTGACCCGGGACTATGGCTACACCTTC. Translated: CASSVTRDYGYTF.

The chain couples TRBV10-3 to TRBJ1-4; 7 bases are a match to TRBD1. This CDR3 is 17 amino acids long. CDR1 and CDR2 from the germline V gene are ENHRY and SYGVKD. The ends lost 10 bases at V and 7 bases at J; junction bases unmatched: 21. Here the CDR3 reads CASSRLSAGGLTEKLFF. The CDR3 nucleotides read TGTGCCAGCAGCCGACTGTCAGCAGGGGGACTAACTGAAAAACTGTTTTTT.

The chain combines TRBV25-1 with TRBJ1-5; D unclear. The CDR3 covers 14 residues. Germline lookup yields CDR1 MGHDK and CDR2 SYGVNS. The CDR3 DNA reads as TGTGCGCACGTTGGCAACGGGGTAGTTCAGCCCCAGCATTTT. This encodes CAHVGNGVVQPQHF. Based on the CDR3 plus reference TRBV25-1 and TRBJ1-5, the full variable domain is EADIYQTPRYLVIGTGKKITLECSQTMGHDKMYWYQQDPGMELHLIHYSYGVNSTEKGDLSSESTVSRIRTEHFPLTLESARPSHTSQYLCAHVGNGVVQPQHFGDGTRLSIL.

This chain connects TRBV11-2 to TRBJ2-2; D could derive from TRBD1 or TRBD2 (5 bases each). This CDR3 comprises 16 residues. V lost 4 bases, J lost 3 bases, and 15 bases lay in between. In germline, CDR1 is SGHAT, CDR2 FQNNGV. Here the CDR3 reads CASSSPTGRDTGELFF. The CDR3 DNA follows: TGTGCCAGCAGCTCCCCGACGGGGCGGGACACCGGGGAGCTGTTTTTT.

Ten or more counts support this clonotype. The chain couples TRBV12-3 or TRBV12-4 to TRBJ2-7, with unresolved D. Trimming cost V 1 base and J 2 bases, with 6 bases left between them. This CDR3 has 13 amino acids. The CDR3 DNA follows: TGTGCCAGCAGTTTAGGTCGGACCTACGAGCAGTACTTC. Encoded protein: CASSLGRTYEQYF.

V and J are TRBV2 and TRBJ2-5; either TRBD1 or TRBD2 may supply D (5 bases each). Per germline, CDR1 SNHLY and CDR2 FYNNEI. This CDR3 has 16 residues. V was trimmed by 3 bases and J by 2 bases, leaving 16 bases between them. The CDR3 DNA follows: TGTGCCAGCAGTGAGGACCTAGGGACGCTACAAGAGACCCAGTACTTC. Translation gives CASSEDLGTLQETQYF.

The rearrangement joins TRBV9 to TRBJ1-1, with D possibly matching TRBD1 (5 bases). The V gene lost 2 bases and the J gene lost 7 bases, with 9 bases spanning the gap. Per the germline V gene, CDR1 is SGDLS and CDR2 is YYNGEE. The CDR3 contains 12 residues. The CDR3: CASSVRGYEAFF. The CDR3 nucleotides read TGTGCCAGCAGCGTTCGGGGCTATGAAGCTTTCTTT.

As to this clonotype: A junction end diverges from the germline sequence, so it may reflect a read error. The CDR3 region is CSTRAAGQNEKLFF. The CDR3 DNA is TGCAGTACTAGAGCGGCGGGACAGAATGAAAAACTGTTTTTT. V usage is TRBV20-1 and J usage is TRBJ1-4, with 7 bases matching TRBD1. The length of the CDR3 is 14 residues. Germline V gene lookup returns CDR1 DFQATT and CDR2 SNEGSKA (reference sequence).

In its sample, this clonotype was seen many times. This chain uses TRBV3-1 with TRBJ2-5; 9 nucleotides match TRBD2. The ends lost 2 bases at V and 0 bases at J; junction bases unmatched: 7. The CDR3 sequence is 17 residues long. Germline V lookup: CDR1 LGHDT, CDR2 YNNKEL (reference sequence). The DNA for the CDR3 is TGTGCCAGCAGCCAACTCCCTAGCGGGGCCTACCAAGAGACCCAGTACTTC. Its protein product is CASSQLPSGAYQETQYF.

This clonotype was seen repeatedly, ten times or more. This chain joins TRBV25-1 and TRBJ2-7, with TRBD2 matching 11 bases. From germline, CDR1 is MGHDK and CDR2 SYGVNS. This CDR3 spans 15 amino acids. Trimming removed 3 bases from V and 4 bases from J; junction bases left unmatched: 5. CDR3 nucleotides: TGTGCCAGCAGTGAGGCGGGACTAGCGGTTTACGAGCAGTACTTC. This codes for CASSEAGLAVYEQYF.

The chain joins TRBV5-1 to TRBJ1-5; a possible D gene is TRBD1 (6 bases). The CDR3 consists of 20 residues. Germline CDR1 and CDR2: SGHRS and YFSETQ. The V end was cut by 5 bases, the J end by 2 bases, with 29 bases between. CDR3 loop: CASRGRYLVTGKSGNQPQHF. The CDR3 region has the DNA TGCGCCAGCAGGGGACGGTACCTAGTCACAGGGAAGTCAGGCAATCAGCCCCAGCATTTT.

This clonotype has a count of ten or more. The genes are TRBV20-1 and TRBJ2-2; tentative D call: TRBD1 (5 bases). Trimming removed 3 bases at V and 4 bases at J, with 12 bases between. The germline V gene has CDR1 DFQATT and CDR2 SNEGSKA (reference sequence). The CDR3 runs to 14 residues. The CDR3 DNA follows: TGCAGTGCTAGTGCCCAGGGTACCACCGGGGAGCTGTTTTTT. Translation gives CSASAQGTTGELFF.

This clonotype was seen only a few times. V gene TRBV30 combines with J gene TRBJ1-1; D is unresolved. Germline loops: CDR1 GTSNPN, CDR2 SVGIG (reference sequence). Between the trimmed V and J ends, which lost 5 bases and 1 base, there was a span of 14 bases. The CDR3 has 14 residues. CDR3 sequence reads: CAWATGPWNTEAFF. CDR3 in DNA: TGTGCCTGGGCGACCGGACCCTGGAACACTGAAGCTTTCTTT.

Ten or more counts support this clonotype. V gene TRBV20-1 combines with J gene TRBJ1-4, with 7 bases fitting TRBD1. V dropped 3 bases and J dropped 8; count of bases not matched to a gene: 9. The CDR3 is 14 amino acids. Germline values: CDR1 DFQATT, CDR2 SNEGSKA (reference sequence). CDR3 nucleotides: TGCAGTGCTAGGGGAGGGACAGCCCTGGAAAAACTGTTTTTT. This gives the protein CSARGGTALEKLFF.

In its sample, this clonotype was seen many times. The chain links TRBV12-3 or TRBV12-4 to TRBJ2-7, with 9 bases lining up with TRBD2. The CDR3 sequence is 16 residues long. Trimming took 5 bases from V and 5 from J; bases not matched to a gene: 13. The CDR3 bases are TGTGCCAGCAGTCCCCTTAGCGGGAGAAATTTCCACGAGCAGTACTTC. It specifies CASSPLSGRNFHEQYF.